A single sample is the source of the 27 T cell receptor beta chains below, sequenced in a study of cytomegalovirus exposure and HLA in healthy donors. PCR employed 60 Vbeta and 13 Jbeta primers. This table comes from immunoSEQ multiplex PCR, and its TCRdb copy is limited to in-frame clones, with some not included. Altogether around 200,000 clones are present, 80% to 90% being singletons, with the ten largest covering about 1%. Sequenced: PBMCs. The receptors were gathered from a woman younger than 35 in good health and CMV-seronegative.

The V and J genes are TRBV4-1 and TRBJ2-7; 7 nucleotides align to TRBD1. This CDR3 has 17 amino acids. Germline-derived CDR1 and CDR2 are MGHRA and YSYEKL. Trimming removed 1 base from V and 2 bases from J; junction bases left unmatched: 11. CDR3 DNA sequence: TGCGCCAGCAGCCAAGTTAGGGGGCCAGGGGGAACCTACGAGCAGTACTTC. Translated: CASSQVRGPGGTYEQYF.

The chain joins TRBV20-1 to TRBJ2-3; D not certain. V lost 3 bases and J lost 5, with 6 bases in between. This CDR3 is built from 11 residues. Germline CDR1 and CDR2: DFQATT and SNEGSKA (reference sequence). The CDR3 DNA is TGCAGTGCTAGCCCCGGAGATACGCAGTATTTT. Encoded protein: CSASPGDTQYF.

The J gene is TRBJ1-5, the V gene TRBV27, with a weak D call TRBD1 (6 bases). The ends were cut back, 5 bases at V and 4 bases at J, with 9 bases in the middle. The CDR3 is 13 residues long. Germline V gene data show CDR1 as MNHEY and CDR2 as SMNVEV (reference sequence). The CDR3 coding sequence is TGTGCCAGCAGTGCGGACAGAAATCAGCCCCAGCATTTT. Translating it yields CASSADRNQPQHF.

V gene TRBV5-4 combines with J gene TRBJ2-3; 8 bases align to TRBD1. The CDR3 sequence is 15 residues long. Germline CDR1 SGHNT, CDR2 YYREEE (reference sequence). V shed 3 bases and J 6 bases; nucleotides not matched to a gene: 9. The CDR3 reads CASSSGQGFLDTQYF. The CDR3 nucleotides are TGTGCCAGCAGCTCTGGACAGGGCTTTTTGGATACGCAGTATTTT.

The chain combines TRBV7-9 with TRBJ2-7; 10 nucleotides align to TRBD2. V was clipped by 5 bases and J by 3 bases; unmatched bases: 7. The length of the CDR3 is 15 residues. CDR1 is SEHNR, CDR2 FQNEAQ, per germline (reference sequence). CDR3 sequence: CASSDGTSVLYEQYF. CDR3 DNA sequence: TGTGCCAGCAGCGACGGGACTAGCGTTCTCTACGAGCAGTACTTC.

The V call is TRBV6-1, the J call TRBJ1-1; the D gene is possibly TRBD1 (6 bases). The CDR3 consists of 14 residues. Germline V lookup: CDR1 MNHNS, CDR2 SASEGT. V gave up 2 bases and J gave up 4 bases, with 11 bases separating them. CDR3 in amino acids: CASSEQAGVTEAFF. As DNA, the CDR3 is TGTGCCAGCAGTGAACAGGCAGGGGTCACTGAAGCTTTCTTT.

The gene calls are TRBV4-1 and TRBJ2-7; the D is unclear. CDR1 and CDR2 from the germline V gene are MGHRA and YSYEKL. Trimming cost V 2 bases and J 2 bases, with 13 bases left between them. The CDR3 sequence is 15 residues long. The CDR3 loop is CASSQIALPAYEQYF. The CDR3 DNA is TGCGCCAGCAGCCAAATCGCTCTACCCGCCTACGAGCAGTACTTC.

The rearrangement joins TRBV5-8 to TRBJ1-5; the D is unclear. CDR1 is SGHTS, CDR2 YDEGEE, per germline. V was pared by 0 bases and J by 5 bases, with 6 bases between. The CDR3 sequence is 13 residues long. The CDR3 spells CASSLVADQPQHF. In DNA, the CDR3 is TGTGCCAGCAGCTTGGTAGCCGATCAGCCCCAGCATTTT.

The chain links TRBV28 to TRBJ1-1; 7 bases are shared with TRBD1. The CDR3 runs 14 residues. From germline, CDR1 is MDHEN and CDR2 SYDVKM. Unmatched junction bases numbered 7, after V lost 2 bases and J lost 7 bases. The CDR3 loop reads CASSLNGRQGEAFF. The CDR3 bases are TGTGCCAGCAGTTTAAACGGAAGACAGGGTGAAGCTTTCTTT.

The chain couples TRBV2 to TRBJ1-4, with D tentatively TRBD1 (6 bases). CDR3 length: 16 residues. CDR1 is SNHLY and CDR2 is FYNNEI in the germline V gene. V was shortened by 8 bases and J by 6 bases, with 22 bases between the two germline ends. CDR3 DNA sequence: TGTGCCAGCGGGGGCCGTGGGCTGAGAAACGATGAAAAACTGTTTTTT. It codes for CASGGRGLRNDEKLFF.

This rearrangement joins TRBV5-6 to TRBJ2-2; possibly TRBD2 for D (6 bases). In germline, CDR1 is SGHDT, CDR2 YYEEEE. The length of the CDR3 is 16 residues. V was cut by 1 base and J by 4 bases, with 14 bases left in between. This chain's CDR3 is CASSLRETGGTGELFF. The CDR3 DNA sequence: TGTGCCAGCAGCTTGAGGGAAACCGGGGGCACCGGGGAGCTGTTTTTT.

This CDR3 is CASRDSGTDNLLHF. The CDR3 region has the DNA TGTGCCAGTAGGGATTCCGGGACAGATAATCTCCTCCACTTT. This chain connects TRBV19 to TRBJ1-6; 7 bases fit TRBD1. Per the germline V gene, CDR1 is LNHDA and CDR2 is SQIVND (reference sequence). The CDR3 consists of 14 residues. With 6 bases clipped from V and 15 bases from J, the junction kept 14 bases outside the gene matches.

The rearrangement uses TRBV4-3 and TRBJ2-7, with 11 bases identical to TRBD1. The CDR3 has 14 amino acids. From germline, CDR1 is LGHNA and CDR2 YSLEER. V lost 4 bases, J lost 5 bases, and 4 bases stayed unmatched. The CDR3 reads CASSPDRGLNEQYF. CDR3 DNA: TGCGCCAGCAGCCCGGACAGGGGGCTCAACGAGCAGTACTTC.

The rearrangement links TRBV29-1 to TRBJ2-5; 9 bases match TRBD1. The CDR3 covers 14 residues. The germline CDR1 and CDR2 sequences are SQVTM and ANQGSEA. Unmatched junction bases numbered 10, after V lost 6 bases and J lost 5 bases. The CDR3 loop reads CSVVPGQGSETQYF. The CDR3 DNA follows: TGCAGCGTGGTACCGGGACAGGGAAGCGAGACCCAGTACTTC.

The chain couples TRBV11-3 to TRBJ2-7, with 10 bases identical to TRBD1. The CDR3 has 14 amino acids. CDR1 SGHNT and CDR2 YENEEA come from the germline V gene. The trim removed 5 bases at V and 5 bases at J, leaving 6 bases unmatched. CDR3 amino acids: CASSPGQGGDEQYF. CDR3 coding DNA: TGTGCCAGCAGCCCCGGACAGGGGGGCGACGAGCAGTACTTC. The full variable domain, its missing parts supplied by reference TRBV11-3 and TRBJ2-7, is EAGVVQSPRYKIIEKKQPVAFWCNPISGHNTLYWYLQNLGQGPELLIRYENEEAVDDSQLPKDRFSAERLKGVDSTLKIQPAELGDSAVYLCASSPGQGGDEQYFGPGTRLTVT.

The V gene is TRBV7-2, the J gene TRBJ2-5, with 9 bases aligning to TRBD2. The CDR3 length is 14 residues. Germline trimming cut 5 bases from V and 4 bases from J; bases unmatched to any gene: 5. The germline V gene has CDR1 SGHTA and CDR2 FQGNSA. As DNA, the CDR3 is TGTGCCAGCAGCCGTAGCGGGAGAGCAGAGACCCAGTACTTC. Encoded protein: CASSRSGRAETQYF.

The chain has TRBV6-5 and TRBJ2-5, with 9 bases fitting TRBD2. The CDR3 contains 14 residues. Per germline, CDR1 MNHEY and CDR2 SVGAGI. V was clipped by 2 bases and J by 5 bases; unmatched bases: 3. The CDR3 loop is CASSYAGGQETQYF. Written as DNA, the CDR3 is TGTGCCAGCAGTTACGCGGGGGGGCAGGAGACCCAGTACTTC.

The chain is built from TRBV6-5 and TRBJ2-7; 11 bases map to TRBD1. The CDR3 covers 15 residues. With V trimmed by 5 bases and J by 5 bases, 8 bases remained unmatched. Germline V gene data show CDR1 as MNHEY and CDR2 as SVGAGI. The CDR3 nucleotides read TGTGCCAGCAGTGGGACCGGGACAGGGGGGCACGAGCAGTACTTC. It yields the protein CASSGTGTGGHEQYF.

The chain carries TRBV5-1 and TRBJ1-1; 7 positions match TRBD1. The CDR3 runs 14 residues. V lost 3 bases and J lost 4; bases outside the gene matches: 6. Germline V lookup: CDR1 SGHRS, CDR2 YFSETQ. The CDR3 protein is CASSSGQPATEAFF. The DNA of the CDR3 is TGCGCCAGCAGCTCGGGACAGCCGGCCACTGAAGCTTTCTTT. Based on the CDR3 plus reference TRBV5-1 and TRBJ1-1, the full variable domain is KAGVTQTPRYLIKTRGQQVTLSCSPISGHRSVSWYQQTPGQGLQFLFEYFSETQRNKGNFPGRFSGRQFSNSRSEMNVSTLELGDSALYLCASSSGQPATEAFFGQGTRLTVV.

As to this clone: One end of the junction is discordant with germline, which a read error may explain. The J gene is TRBJ1-3, the V gene TRBV7-9, with D possibly matching TRBD1 (5 bases). The germline V gene has CDR1 SEHNR and CDR2 FQNEAQ (reference sequence). The CDR3 runs 14 residues. The CDR3 here is CARSLATDGNTIYF. For the CDR3, the DNA is TGTGCCCGCAGCTTAGCGACAGATGGAAACACCATATATTTT.

The CDR3 nucleotides read TGTGCCAGCAGCTCCACCGCTAGCTTTCAAGAGACCCAGTACTTC. The encoded protein is CASSSTASFQETQYF. The chain is built from TRBV5-4 and TRBJ2-5, with D perhaps matching TRBD2 (5 bases). This CDR3 contains 15 residues. The germline V and J ends were trimmed by 3 bases and 2 bases, with 14 bases remaining between them. Germline lookup yields CDR1 SGHNT and CDR2 YYREEE (reference sequence).

The chain has TRBV29-1 and TRBJ2-7; 8 bases map to TRBD1. V lost 7 bases and J lost 2; bases outside the gene matches: 7. Per germline, CDR1 SQVTM and CDR2 ANQGSEA. CDR3 length equals 13 residues. CDR3 in amino acids: CSAETGDPYEQYF. The CDR3, as DNA: TGCAGCGCTGAGACAGGGGATCCCTACGAGCAGTACTTC.

The V call is TRBV4-1, the J call TRBJ1-3, with D tentatively TRBD1 (6 bases). V dropped 1 base and J dropped 2 bases, with 9 bases sitting between them. Looked up from germline, CDR1 is MGHRA and CDR2 is YSYEKL. This CDR3 has 15 amino acids. The CDR3 bases are TGCGCCAGCAGCCAAGGCAGGGGCCCTGGAAACACCATATATTTT. This encodes CASSQGRGPGNTIYF.

In the case of this clone: Sequence at one end of the junction differs from germline and may be a read error. The chain combines TRBV4-1 with TRBJ2-7; the D gene is possibly TRBD2 (5 bases). Germline V gene lookup returns CDR1 MGHRA and CDR2 YSYEKL. This CDR3 has 15 amino acids. CDR3 DNA: TGTGCCAGCAGCCAGAGCCCGGGAACCTCCTACGAGCAGTACTTC. Translated: CASSQSPGTSYEQYF.

The genes are TRBV10-1 and TRBJ1-1; perhaps TRBD1 as D (6 bases). Per germline, CDR1 WNHNN and CDR2 SYGVQD (reference sequence). This CDR3 spans 13 amino acids. V lost 6 bases and J lost 1, with 9 bases in between. The CDR3 sequence is CASRNRANTEAFF. CDR3 bases: TGCGCCAGCAGAAACAGGGCGAACACTGAAGCTTTCTTT.

DNA for the CDR3: TGCGCCAGCAGCCAAGGATCAGCGGGAACGTACGAGCAGTACTTC. Amino acids: CASSQGSAGTYEQYF. The chain joins TRBV4-1 to TRBJ2-7; TRBD2 aligns across 7 bases. CDR1 MGHRA and CDR2 YSYEKL come from the germline V gene. The CDR3 has 15 residues. Trimming cost V 1 base and J 4 bases; bases outside gene matches: 7.

The chain joins TRBV4-3 to TRBJ1-1, with D possibly being TRBD1 (6 bases). Looked up from germline, CDR1 is LGHNA and CDR2 is YSLEER. CDR3 length: 16 amino acids. Trimming left V 0 bases short and J 3 bases short, with 14 bases between. Written as DNA, the CDR3 is TGCGCCAGCAGCCAAGACGGTTGGGGGCCTTACACTGAAGCTTTCTTT. It is translated as CASSQDGWGPYTEAFF.